This TCR beta chain derives from a study of shared clonotypes between healthy human individuals. Whole-study findings and limits: Sorted-subset samples were not fully sequenced, rarefaction indicated.

This CDR3 comprises 16 residues. J lost 5 bases, V lost 3 bases, and 11 bases had no gene match. The germline gives CDR1 SGHVS, CDR2 FQNEAQ. TCRdb keeps only in-frame clones here, not all; method: immunoSEQ multiplex PCR. The sample holds 850,000 to 1,200,000 clones, roughly 80% seen once. Concerning this clone: Its cognate antigen is unknown.

The rearrangement joins TRBV7-8 to TRBJ1-2; TRBD1 agrees at 8 bases. This clonotype originated in a man aged 18 to 35 in good health. The sequenced material came from memory CD4+ T cells sorted from blood. Subset: CD45RA-negative fraction. The CDR3 DNA reads TGTGCCAGCAGCTTGGGGCCCAGGGGGCTGGGTTATGGCTACACCTTC. It codes for CASSLGPRGLGYGYTF. The entire variable domain, with the rest obtained from reference TRBV7-8 and TRBJ1-2, is as follows: GAGVSQSPRYKVAKRGQDVALRCDPISGHVSLFWYQQALGQGPEFLTYFQNEAQLDKSGLPSDRFFAERPEGSVSTLKIQRTQQEDSAVYLCASSLGPRGLGYGYTFGSGTRLTVV.